The T cell receptor (beta chain) described here comes from a study of OX40 agonist ivuxolimab in advanced cancers. Looking at the study overall: Dosing consisted of intravenous ivuxolimab at 0.01 to 10 mg/kg every 2 weeks. A diagnosis of hepatocellular carcinoma, melanoma, renal cell or head and neck cancer was present in dose-escalation patients. Study findings and constraints: Patients who responded partially at 0.1-3.0 mg/kg showed clonal expansion ranking among the lowest. At doses 0.1 to 3.0 mg/kg, CD4+ and CD8+ clones expanded.

Method: immunoSEQ multiplex PCR; TCRdb's copy keeps in-frame clones and lacks some. This table holds 100,000 or so clones, 91% found once. Of note for this clone: Its antigen is unidentified.

The clonotype was recovered from an adult with an advanced solid tumor such as melanoma, head and neck, liver or kidney cancer. Sequences were derived from CD4+ or CD8+ T cells sorted from blood, sampled in a trial of the OX40 agonist ivuxolimab.

CDR3 in DNA: TGTGCCAGCAAGGCCCGAACGGGCAATCAGCCCCAGCATTTT. It codes for CASKARTGNQPQHF. This chain uses TRBV6-4 with TRBJ1-5; D is unresolved. This CDR3 is 14 amino acids long. The germline CDR1 and CDR2 sequences are MRHNA and SNTAGT. Trimming shortened V by 7 bases and J by 2 bases, and 12 bases separated the two germline ends.